This T cell receptor (beta chain) was captured in a study of T cell responses to AZD1222 COVID-19 vaccine. Regarding the study as a whole: Spike-specific TCR breadth and depth rose after two AZD1222 doses.

Germline values: CDR1 SNHLY, CDR2 FYNNEI. CDR3 size: 15 residues. The V gene lost 0 bases and the J gene lost 9 bases, with 15 bases spanning the gap. A note on this clone: The target antigen is unknown.

The study pooled second doses at about 4 or about 12 weeks. Produced via immunoSEQ multiplex PCR; TCRdb's table is partial and in-frame only. The data contain 80,000 or so clones, 70% to 90% of them singletons. The sequence was obtained from an adult who received the AZD1222 COVID-19 vaccine. The sequencing here drew on peripheral blood, taken 28 days after the second AZD1222 dose. The rearrangement uses TRBV2 and TRBJ2-1, with a tentative D call TRBD1 (5 bases). In nucleotides, the CDR3 is TGTGCCAGCAGTGAAGCAGGACAAGCGAAAGGTGAGCAGTTCTTC. Translating it yields CASSEAGQAKGEQFF.